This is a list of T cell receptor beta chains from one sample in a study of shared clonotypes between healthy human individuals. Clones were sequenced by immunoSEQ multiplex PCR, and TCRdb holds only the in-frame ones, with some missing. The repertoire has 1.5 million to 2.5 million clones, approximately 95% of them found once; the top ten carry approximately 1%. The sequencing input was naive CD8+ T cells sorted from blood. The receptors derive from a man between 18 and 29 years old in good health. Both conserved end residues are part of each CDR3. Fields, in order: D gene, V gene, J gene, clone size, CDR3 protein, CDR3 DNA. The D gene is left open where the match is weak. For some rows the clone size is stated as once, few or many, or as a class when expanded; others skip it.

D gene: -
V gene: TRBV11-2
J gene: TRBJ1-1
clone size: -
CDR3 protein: CASSLKAGAGTEAFF
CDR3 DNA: TGTGCCAGCAGCTTAAAGGCAGGGGCGGGGACTGAAGCTTTCTTT

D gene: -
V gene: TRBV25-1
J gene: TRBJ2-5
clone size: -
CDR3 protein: CASSEYLGREGETQYF
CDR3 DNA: TGTGCCAGCAGTGAATATTTGGGGCGAGAGGGAGAGACCCAGTACTTC

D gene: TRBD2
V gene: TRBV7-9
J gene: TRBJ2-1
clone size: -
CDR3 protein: CASSPRTSGGRSSYNEQFF
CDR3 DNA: TGTGCCAGCAGCCCTCGGACTAGCGGGGGCCGGAGCTCCTACAATGAGCAGTTCTTC

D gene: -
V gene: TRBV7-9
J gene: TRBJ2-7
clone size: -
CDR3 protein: CASSLWDSGDFPNHEQYF
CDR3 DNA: TGTGCCAGCAGCTTATGGGATTCGGGGGACTTTCCTAACCACGAGCAGTACTTC

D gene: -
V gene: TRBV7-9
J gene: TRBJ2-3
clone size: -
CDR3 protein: CASSQGGDTQYF
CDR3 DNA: TGTGCCAGCAGCCAAGGGGGAGATACGCAGTATTTT

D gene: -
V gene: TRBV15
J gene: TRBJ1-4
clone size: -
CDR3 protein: CATSRASGGFAEKLFF
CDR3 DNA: TGTGCCACCAGCAGAGCATCGGGAGGGTTTGCTGAAAAACTGTTTTTT

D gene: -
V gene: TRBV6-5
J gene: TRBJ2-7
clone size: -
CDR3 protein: CASSTTGTEQYF
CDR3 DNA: TGTGCCAGCAGCACAACAGGGACCGAGCAGTACTTC

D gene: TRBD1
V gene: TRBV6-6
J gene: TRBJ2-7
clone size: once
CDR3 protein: CASSFRDRGDHEQYF
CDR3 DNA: TGTGCCAGCAGTTTCCGGGACAGGGGGGACCACGAGCAGTACTTC

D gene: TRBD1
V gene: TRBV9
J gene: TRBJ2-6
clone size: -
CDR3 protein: CASSVTGTGLSGANVLTF
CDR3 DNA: TGTGCCAGCAGCGTCACCGGGACAGGTCTTTCTGGGGCCAACGTCCTGACTTTC

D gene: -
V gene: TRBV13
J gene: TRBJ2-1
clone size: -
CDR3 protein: CASSLGFYNEQFF
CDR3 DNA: TGTGCCAGCAGCTTAGGTTTCTACAATGAGCAGTTCTTC

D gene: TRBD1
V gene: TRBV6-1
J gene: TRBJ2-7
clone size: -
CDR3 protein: CASGTGNYEQYF
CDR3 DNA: TGTGCCTCGGGGACAGGGAACTACGAGCAGTACTTC

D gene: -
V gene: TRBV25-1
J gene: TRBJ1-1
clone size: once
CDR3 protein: CASSEGYTEAFF
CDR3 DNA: TGTGCCAGCAGTGAAGGATACACTGAAGCTTTCTTT

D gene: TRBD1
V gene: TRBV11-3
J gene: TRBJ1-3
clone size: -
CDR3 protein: CASSLRDRGVSGNTIYF
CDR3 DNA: TGTGCCAGCAGCTTGCGGGACAGGGGGGTTTCTGGAAACACCATATATTTT

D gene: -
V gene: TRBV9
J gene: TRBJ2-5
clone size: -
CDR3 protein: CASSVVGRGQETQYF
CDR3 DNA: TGTGCCAGCAGCGTTGTTGGAAGGGGACAAGAGACCCAGTACTTC

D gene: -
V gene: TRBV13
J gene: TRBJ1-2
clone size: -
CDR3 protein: CASSLDPQGFNYGYTF
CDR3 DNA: TGTGCCAGCAGCTTAGATCCCCAGGGTTTTAACTATGGCTACACCTTC

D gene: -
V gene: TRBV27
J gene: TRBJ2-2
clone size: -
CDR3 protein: CASSFSGELFF
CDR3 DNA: TGTGCCAGCAGTTTTAGTGGGGAGCTGTTTTTT

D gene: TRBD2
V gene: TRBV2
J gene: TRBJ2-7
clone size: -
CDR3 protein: CAREGLAGRRDEQYF
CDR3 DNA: TGTGCCAGGGAGGGACTAGCGGGTCGGCGGGACGAGCAGTACTTC

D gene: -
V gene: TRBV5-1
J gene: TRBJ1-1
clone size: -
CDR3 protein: CASSLVFGVMGTEAFF
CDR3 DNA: TGCGCCAGCAGCTTGGTGTTTGGGGTGATGGGCACTGAAGCTTTCTTT

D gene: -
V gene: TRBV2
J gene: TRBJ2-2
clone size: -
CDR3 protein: CASRDESGELFF
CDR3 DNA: TGTGCCAGCAGAGATGAATCCGGGGAGCTGTTTTTT

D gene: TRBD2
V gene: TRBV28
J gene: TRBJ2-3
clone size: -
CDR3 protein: CASSLGFLAGGRADTQYF
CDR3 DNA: TGTGCCAGCAGTTTAGGGTTTCTAGCGGGGGGCCGTGCAGATACGCAGTATTTT

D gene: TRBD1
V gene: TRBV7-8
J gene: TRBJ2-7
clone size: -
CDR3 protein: CASSPDRSYEQYF
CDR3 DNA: TGTGCCAGCAGTCCGGACAGGTCCTACGAGCAGTACTTC

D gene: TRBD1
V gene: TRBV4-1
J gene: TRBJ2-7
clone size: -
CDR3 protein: CASSLGQSSYEQYF
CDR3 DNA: TGCGCCAGCAGCTTGGGACAGAGCTCCTACGAGCAGTACTTC

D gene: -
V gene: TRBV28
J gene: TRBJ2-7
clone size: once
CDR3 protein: CASSQAPGPYEQYF
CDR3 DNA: TGTGCCAGCAGTCAAGCCCCCGGACCCTACGAGCAGTACTTC

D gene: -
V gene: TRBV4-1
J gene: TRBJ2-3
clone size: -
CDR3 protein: CASSHTGSGADTQYF
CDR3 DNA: TGCGCCAGCAGCCACACAGGGTCGGGAGCAGATACGCAGTATTTT

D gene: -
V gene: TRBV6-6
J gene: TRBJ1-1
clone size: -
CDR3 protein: CASSSYEAFF
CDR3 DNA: TGTGCCAGCAGTAGCTATGAAGCTTTCTTT

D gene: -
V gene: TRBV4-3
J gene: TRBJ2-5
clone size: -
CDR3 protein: CASSQVGEETQYF
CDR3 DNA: TGCGCCAGCAGCCAAGTAGGGGAAGAGACCCAGTACTTC

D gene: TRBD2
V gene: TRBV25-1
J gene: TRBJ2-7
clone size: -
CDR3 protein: CASAGGTLSEQYF
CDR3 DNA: TGTGCCAGCGCGGGAGGCACCCTCTCCGAGCAGTACTTC

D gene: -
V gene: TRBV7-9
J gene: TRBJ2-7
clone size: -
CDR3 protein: CASSFLEQGYEQYF
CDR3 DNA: TGTGCCAGCAGCTTTCTCGAACAGGGCTACGAGCAGTACTTC

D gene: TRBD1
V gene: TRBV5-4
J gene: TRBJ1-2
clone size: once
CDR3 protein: CAGGQGSNYGYTF
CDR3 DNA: TGTGCCGGGGGACAGGGTTCTAACTATGGCTACACCTTC

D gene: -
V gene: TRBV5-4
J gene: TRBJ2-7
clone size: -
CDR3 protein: CASSLDAYEQYF
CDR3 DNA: TGTGCCAGCAGCTTGGACGCCTACGAGCAGTACTTC

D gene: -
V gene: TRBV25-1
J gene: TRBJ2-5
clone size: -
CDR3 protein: CASSVLSGESQETQYF
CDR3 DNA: TGTGCCAGCAGTGTTCTTTCGGGGGAATCGCAAGAGACCCAGTACTTC

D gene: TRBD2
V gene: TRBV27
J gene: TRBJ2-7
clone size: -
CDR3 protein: CASSARLAETYEQYF
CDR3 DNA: TGTGCCAGCAGTGCCCGACTAGCGGAAACCTACGAGCAGTACTTC

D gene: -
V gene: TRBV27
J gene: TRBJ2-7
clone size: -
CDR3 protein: CASSLGDPLGTTYEQYF
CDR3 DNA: TGTGCCAGCAGTTTAGGTGACCCCCTAGGAACTACCTACGAGCAGTACTTC

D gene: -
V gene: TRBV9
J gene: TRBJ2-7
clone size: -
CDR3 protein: CASTSPQGPSYEQYF
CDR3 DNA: TGTGCCAGCACTTCCCCCCAGGGACCCTCCTACGAGCAGTACTTC

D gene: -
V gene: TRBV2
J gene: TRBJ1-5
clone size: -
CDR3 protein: CASSEARERYQPQHF
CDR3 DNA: TGTGCCAGCAGTGAAGCCAGGGAAAGATATCAGCCCCAGCATTTT

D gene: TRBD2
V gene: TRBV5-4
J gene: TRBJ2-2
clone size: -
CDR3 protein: CASSLLLLAGGPAGELFF
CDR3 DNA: TGTGCCAGCAGCCTCCTGCTCCTAGCGGGAGGGCCCGCCGGGGAGCTGTTTTTT

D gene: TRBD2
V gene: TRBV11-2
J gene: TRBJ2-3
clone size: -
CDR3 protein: CASSLVTVAGGPGDTQYF
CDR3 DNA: TGTGCCAGCAGCTTAGTAACCGTAGCGGGAGGGCCCGGAGATACGCAGTATTTT